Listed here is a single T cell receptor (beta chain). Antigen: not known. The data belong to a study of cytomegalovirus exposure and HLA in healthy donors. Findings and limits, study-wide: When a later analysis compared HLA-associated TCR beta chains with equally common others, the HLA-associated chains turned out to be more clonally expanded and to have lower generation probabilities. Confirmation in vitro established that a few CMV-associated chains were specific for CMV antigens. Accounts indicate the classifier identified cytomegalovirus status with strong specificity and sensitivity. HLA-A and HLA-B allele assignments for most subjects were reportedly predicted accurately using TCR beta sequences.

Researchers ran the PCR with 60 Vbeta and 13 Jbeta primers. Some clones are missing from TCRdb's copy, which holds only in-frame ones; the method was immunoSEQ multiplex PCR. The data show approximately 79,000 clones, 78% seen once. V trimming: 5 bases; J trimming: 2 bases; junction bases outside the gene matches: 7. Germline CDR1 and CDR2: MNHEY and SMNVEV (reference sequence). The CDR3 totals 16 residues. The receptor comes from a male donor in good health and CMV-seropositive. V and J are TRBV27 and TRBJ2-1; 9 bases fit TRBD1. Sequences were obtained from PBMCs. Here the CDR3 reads CASSPLTGGPYNEQFF. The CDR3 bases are TGTGCCAGCAGTCCTCTGACAGGGGGTCCCTACAATGAGCAGTTCTTC.